This T cell receptor (beta chain) was recovered during a study of blood T cell repertoires in COVID-19. Across the study: Donors in the United States, Italy and Spain gave samples during acute or convalescent COVID-19.

Authors' processing steps: By means of reference gene primer amplification, nucleated cell counts were estimated. Here immunoSEQ multiplex PCR was the method, and the copy in TCRdb shows in-frame clones only, minus some. V and J calls and clone size are as listed in that table; D and trimming were resolved from the DNA. The sample records 130,000 to 150,000 clones, 75% to 90% being singletons. V dropped 4 bases and J dropped 1; count of bases not matched to a gene: 5. The CDR3 runs 16 residues. Germline V gene data show CDR1 as LNHDA and CDR2 as SQIVND (reference sequence). The chain employs TRBV19 and TRBJ1-3; the match to TRBD1 covers 9 bases. This receptor was taken from a man aged 45-65 years who had recovered from COVID-19. Material for sequencing was peripheral blood. The CDR3 DNA follows: TGTGCCAGTAGTACGACCGGGACAGGGTCTGGAAACACCATATATTTT. Its protein product is CASSTTGTGSGNTIYF.